These 18 T cell receptor beta chains were sequenced from one sample in a study of ipilimumab plus nivolumab after autologous stem cell transplantation (dated by TCRdb to the early 2020s). Library prep was done by the immunoSEQ multiplex PCR assay. TCRdb stores this immuneACCESS table with in-frame sequences only. Part of the clones is absent; in the studies checked, under half of the shortfall reflects unresolved V genes, and no reason is known for the rest. The sample records 35,000 to 50,000 clones, 88% of which are singletons. The ten largest clones capture around 0.86% of the sample. The sequenced sample was PBMCs, obtained in a trial of ipilimumab plus nivolumab as post-transplant consolidation. The origin of the receptors is a male donor with multiple myeloma.

The chain carries TRBV10-3 and TRBJ1-2; possibly TRBD1 for D (6 bases). The CDR3 contains 13 residues. V was shortened by 3 bases and J by 8 bases, with 13 bases between the two germline ends. The germline V gene encodes CDR1 ENHRY and CDR2 SYGVKD. CDR3 sequence: CAISEDRSRGYTF. The CDR3 DNA reads as TGTGCCATCAGTGAAGACAGGTCGCGAGGCTACACCTTC.

The chain joins TRBV18 to TRBJ2-5, with D unclear. V gave up 0 bases and J gave up 3 bases, with 8 bases separating them. This CDR3 is 14 amino acids long. Germline assignment: CDR1 KGHSH and CDR2 LQKENI. The chain's CDR3 is CASSPPGGKETQYF. CDR3 sequence (DNA): TGTGCCAGCTCACCACCAGGTGGGAAAGAGACCCAGTACTTC.

The chain couples TRBV18 to TRBJ2-2; D is possibly TRBD2 (5 bases). Germline loops: CDR1 KGHSH, CDR2 LQKENI. Between the trimmed V and J ends, which lost 1 base and 2 bases, there was a span of 8 bases. The CDR3 is 15 amino acids. CDR3 bases: TGTGCCAGCTCACCACGGACGGGAAACACCGGGGAGCTGTTTTTT. The encoded protein is CASSPRTGNTGELFF.

Only one count was recorded for this clone. The gene calls are TRBV29-1 and TRBJ1-2; weak D call: TRBD1 (5 bases). The CDR3 totals 13 residues. Trimming took 6 bases from V and 2 from J, leaving 13 bases between them. The germline gives CDR1 SQVTM, CDR2 ANQGSEA. In DNA, the CDR3 is TGCAGCGTGGCCCCAGGGCCCAACTATGGCTACACCTTC. Its translation: CSVAPGPNYGYTF. The full variable domain, in which reference TRBV29-1 and TRBJ1-2 provide the parts outside the CDR3, is SAVISQKPSRDICQRGTSLTIQCQVDSQVTMMFWYRQQPGQSLTLIATANQGSEATYESGFVIDKFPISRPNLTFSTLTVSNMSPEDSSIYLCSVAPGPNYGYTFGSGTRLTVV.

Only a few counts were recorded for this clone. The genes are TRBV10-3 and TRBJ2-1, with 10 bases that match TRBD2. V lost 4 bases and J lost 0; bases outside the gene matches: 3. Germline lookup yields CDR1 ENHRY and CDR2 SYGVKD. The CDR3 is 16 amino acids. CDR3 nucleotides: TGTGCCATCAGTGGGACTAGCGGCTTCTCCTACAATGAGCAGTTCTTC. Its translation: CAISGTSGFSYNEQFF.

The chain employs TRBV6-6 and TRBJ2-7, with a weak D call TRBD2 (8 bases). The CDR3 is 14 residues long. Looked up from germline, CDR1 is MNHNY and CDR2 is SVGAGI (reference sequence). V lost 7 bases to trimming and J lost 0 bases, with 13 bases between them. CDR3 protein: CASTAGDSSYEQYF. For the CDR3, the DNA is TGTGCCAGCACAGCGGGGGACAGCTCCTACGAGCAGTACTTC.

For the CDR3, the DNA is TGTGCCAGCAGCTTAGTGGATGAGCAGTTCTTC. The encoded protein is CASSLVDEQFF. V usage is TRBV7-2 and J usage is TRBJ2-1; D gene unclear. This CDR3 has 11 residues. Trimming took off 1 base at V and 8 bases at J, with 3 bases between the two ends. The V gene's germline CDR1 is SGHTA and CDR2 FQGNSA.

The V and J genes are TRBV29-1 and TRBJ1-3; D remains unclear. This CDR3 region has 17 residues. Germline values: CDR1 SQVTM, CDR2 ANQGSEA. Trimming removed 0 bases from V and 1 base from J, with 16 bases in between. CDR3 bases: TGCAGCGTTGAAGAAGAAGGGTGGAGGCTGTCTGGAAACACCATATATTTT. Translating gives CSVEEEGWRLSGNTIYF.

The V gene is TRBV2, the J gene TRBJ1-5; perhaps TRBD1 as D (6 bases). The V and J ends lost 5 bases and 0 bases respectively, with 14 bases between them. Germline values: CDR1 SNHLY, CDR2 FYNNEI. The CDR3 sequence is 16 residues long. CDR3 in amino acids: CASSSSRGGSNQPQHF. For the CDR3, the DNA is TGTGCCAGCAGTTCCTCAAGGGGGGGTAGCAATCAGCCCCAGCATTTT.

This chain connects TRBV19 to TRBJ1-1; the D is unclear. With 2 bases removed from V and 2 bases from J, the gap between germline ends came to 6 bases. Germline V gene sequence: CDR1 LNHDA, CDR2 SQIVND (reference sequence). This CDR3 spans 13 amino acids. CDR3 residues: CASSINRNTEAFF. The DNA of the CDR3 is TGTGCCAGTAGTATAAACAGAAACACTGAAGCTTTCTTT.

V is TRBV7-2 and J is TRBJ2-7; D not certain. The CDR3 runs 12 residues. Germline assignment: CDR1 SGHTA and CDR2 FQGNSA. The V end was cut by 2 bases, the J end by 3 bases, with 5 bases between. CDR3 bases: TGTGCCAGCAGCTTAACCCGCTACGAGCAGTACTTC. Encoded protein: CASSLTRYEQYF.

This clone occurred once. V and J are TRBV5-1 and TRBJ1-2; 7 nucleotides line up with TRBD1. V dropped 0 bases and J dropped 0; count of bases not matched to a gene: 2. The germline V gene has CDR1 SGHRS and CDR2 YFSETQ. The CDR3 totals 15 residues. CDR3 bases: TGCGCCAGCAGCTTGGGGGACAGCCCTAACTATGGCTACACCTTC. Translation gives CASSLGDSPNYGYTF.

This clone has just a few counts. V gene TRBV5-1 combines with J gene TRBJ1-1; D not certain. Germline lookup yields CDR1 SGHRS and CDR2 YFSETQ. The CDR3 is 14 residues long. V lost 3 bases to trimming and J lost 1 base, with 10 bases between them. CDR3 coding DNA: TGCGCCAGCAGCTCACTGACGGAGAACACTGAAGCTTTCTTT. Protein product: CASSSLTENTEAFF.

V usage is TRBV27 and J usage is TRBJ2-5; TRBD1 might be the D (5 bases). The length of the CDR3 is 16 residues. CDR1 and CDR2 (germline): MNHEY, SMNVEV (reference sequence). The V end was cut by 4 bases, the J end by 4 bases, with 19 bases between. The DNA for the CDR3 is TGTGCCAGCAGTTCTCCCTTCCAGGGTTTTGGAGAGACCCAGTACTTC. Protein: CASSSPFQGFGETQYF.

In regard to this clone: At one of its ends the junction is not consistent with the germline gene, which may arise from a read error. The chain carries TRBV5-1 and TRBJ1-1; D not certain. The germline CDR1 and CDR2 sequences are SGHRS and YFSETQ. This CDR3 has 12 residues. This CDR3 is CASSIGWMEAFF. The CDR3 DNA sequence: TGTGCCAGCAGCATTGGGTGGATGGAAGCTTTCTTT.

The chain uses TRBV12-5 and TRBJ2-1; D unclear. The CDR3 is 14 residues long. The V and J ends lost 2 bases and 8 bases respectively, with 13 bases between them. In germline, CDR1 is LGHNT, CDR2 FRNRAP. This chain's CDR3 is CASGLLPRFYEQFF. DNA for the CDR3: TGTGCTAGTGGTTTGCTACCTCGGTTCTATGAGCAGTTCTTC.

The chain carries TRBV21-1 and TRBJ1-5; TRBD1 is the table's D call and was not checked against the DNA. TRBV21-1 counts as a pseudogene. The CDR3 spans 16 residues. CDR3: CASSKGWTGANQPQHF. The CDR3 DNA sequence: TGTGCCAGCAGCAAAGGGTGGACAGGGGCCAATCAGCCCCAGCATTTT.

The gene calls are TRBV5-1 and TRBJ2-5; either TRBD1 or TRBD2 may supply D (5 bases each). The CDR3 is 13 residues long. Germline V gene data show CDR1 as SGHRS and CDR2 as YFSETQ. V lost 4 bases, J lost 5 bases, and 12 bases lay in between. The CDR3 DNA sequence: TGCGCCAGCAGCAGAGGGTCAGGGGAGACCCAGTACTTC. This encodes CASSRGSGETQYF.